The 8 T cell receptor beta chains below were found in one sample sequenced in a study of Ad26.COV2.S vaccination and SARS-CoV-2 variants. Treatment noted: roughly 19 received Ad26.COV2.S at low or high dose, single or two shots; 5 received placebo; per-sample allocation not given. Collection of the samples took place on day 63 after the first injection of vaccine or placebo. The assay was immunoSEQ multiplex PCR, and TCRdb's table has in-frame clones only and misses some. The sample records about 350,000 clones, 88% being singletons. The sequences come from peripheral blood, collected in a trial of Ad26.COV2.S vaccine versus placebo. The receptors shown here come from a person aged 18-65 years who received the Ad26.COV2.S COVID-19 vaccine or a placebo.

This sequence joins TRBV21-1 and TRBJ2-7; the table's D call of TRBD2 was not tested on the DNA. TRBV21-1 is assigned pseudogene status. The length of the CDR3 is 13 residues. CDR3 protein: CASSRGVRHEQYF. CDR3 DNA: TGTGCCAGCAGCCGCGGGGTACGCCACGAGCAGTACTTC.

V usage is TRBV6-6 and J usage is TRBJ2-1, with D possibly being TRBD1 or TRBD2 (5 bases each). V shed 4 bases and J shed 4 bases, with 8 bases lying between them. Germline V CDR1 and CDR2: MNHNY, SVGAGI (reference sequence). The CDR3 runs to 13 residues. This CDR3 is CASSFGAYNEQFF. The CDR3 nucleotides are TGTGCCAGCAGTTTCGGGGCTTACAATGAGCAGTTCTTC.

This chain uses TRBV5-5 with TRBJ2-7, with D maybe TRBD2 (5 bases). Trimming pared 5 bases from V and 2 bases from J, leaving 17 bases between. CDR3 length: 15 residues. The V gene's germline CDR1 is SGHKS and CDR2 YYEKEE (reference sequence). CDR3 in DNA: TGTGCCAGCAGTTCGATCGGGATACAAACCTACGAGCAGTACTTC. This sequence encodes CASSSIGIQTYEQYF.

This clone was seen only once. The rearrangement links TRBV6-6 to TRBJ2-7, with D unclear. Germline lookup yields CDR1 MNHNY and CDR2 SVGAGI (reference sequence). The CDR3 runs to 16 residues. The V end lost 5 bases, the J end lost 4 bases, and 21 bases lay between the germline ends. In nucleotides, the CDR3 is TGTGCCAGCAGTCAAACCCCTTGGGATGGTGAATACGAGCAGTACTTC. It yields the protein CASSQTPWDGEYEQYF.

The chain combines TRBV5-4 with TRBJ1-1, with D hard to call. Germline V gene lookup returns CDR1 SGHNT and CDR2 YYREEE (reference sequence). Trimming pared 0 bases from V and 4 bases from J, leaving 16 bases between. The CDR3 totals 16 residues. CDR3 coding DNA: TGTGCCAGCAGCTTGGACGGGCCCGGTTTGGGCACTGAAGCTTTCTTT. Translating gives CASSLDGPGLGTEAFF.

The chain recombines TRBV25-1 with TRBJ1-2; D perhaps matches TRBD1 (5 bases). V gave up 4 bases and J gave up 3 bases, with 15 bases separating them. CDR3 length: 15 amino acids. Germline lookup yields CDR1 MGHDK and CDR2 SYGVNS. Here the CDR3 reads CASSAGFTGDYGYTF. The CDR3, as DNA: TGTGCCAGCAGTGCGGGATTCACAGGAGACTATGGCTACACCTTC.

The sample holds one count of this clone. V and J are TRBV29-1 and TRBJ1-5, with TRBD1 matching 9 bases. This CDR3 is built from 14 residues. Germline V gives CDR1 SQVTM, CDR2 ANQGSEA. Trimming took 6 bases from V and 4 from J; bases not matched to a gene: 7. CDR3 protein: CSVADRGRNQPQHF. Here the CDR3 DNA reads TGCAGCGTAGCGGACAGGGGTAGAAATCAGCCCCAGCATTTT.

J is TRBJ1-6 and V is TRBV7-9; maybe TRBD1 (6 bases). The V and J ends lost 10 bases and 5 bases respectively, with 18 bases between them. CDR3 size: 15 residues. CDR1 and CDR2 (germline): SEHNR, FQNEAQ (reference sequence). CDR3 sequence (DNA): TGTGCCACCCCATCAACCGGGACACATAATTCACCCCTCCACTTT. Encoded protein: CATPSTGTHNSPLHF. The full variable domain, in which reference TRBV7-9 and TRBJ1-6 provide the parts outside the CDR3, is DTGVSQNPRHKITKRGQNVTFRCDPISEHNRLYWYRQTLGQGPEFLTYFQNEAQLEKSRLLSDRFSAERPKGSFSTLEIQRTEQGDSAMYLCATPSTGTHNSPLHFGNGTRLTVT.